Following are 2 T cell receptor beta chains from one sample sequenced in a study of control samples from healthy donors and cancer patients. Sequencing used immunoSEQ multiplex PCR; TCRdb keeps in-frame clones, though not all of them. The table includes about 130,000 clones, around 90% detected once. Specimen: blood. The receptor set was obtained from a man between 18 and 29 years old in good health.

This clone was picked up a small number of times. CDR3 region: CASSPDSYGYTF. The CDR3 nucleotides are TGTGCCAGCAGTCCGGACAGCTATGGCTACACCTTC. The chain couples TRBV2 to TRBJ1-2, with D tentatively TRBD1 (6 bases). CDR1 SNHLY and CDR2 FYNNEI come from the germline V gene. The ends were cut back, 5 bases at V and 4 bases at J, with 8 bases in the middle. The CDR3 extends over 12 amino acids.

V and J are TRBV27 and TRBJ1-4; D unclear. V was pared by 5 bases and J by 10 bases, with 20 bases between. This CDR3 spans 15 amino acids. Germline V gene data show CDR1 as MNHEY and CDR2 as SMNVEV (reference sequence). The CDR3 DNA reads as TGTGCCAGCAGTCCTGGAGGAGCCCTACGCTCAAAACTGTTTTTT. Its translation: CASSPGGALRSKLFF.